The clone carrying this T cell receptor beta chain was seen once. This specimen comes from a study of blood T cell repertoires in COVID-19. Looking at the study overall: Both acute and convalescent COVID-19 samples were obtained from the United States, Italy and Spain. Sources were T cells, B-cell-depleted T cells, or PBMCs; the material itself was cDNA or gDNA.

In the authors' methods: Amplification of reference gene primers provided the estimated nucleated cell counts. Assay: immunoSEQ multiplex PCR; the TCRdb copy retains only in-frame clones and omits some. The D gene and trimming were derived from the DNA, and the V and J assignments and clone size from that table. The data contain about 300,000 clones, roughly 88% of them singletons. Germline V lookup: CDR1 SEHNR, CDR2 FQNEAQ (reference sequence). This CDR3 is 13 amino acids long. V was shortened by 2 bases and J by 6 bases, with 7 bases between the two germline ends. The material sequenced was peripheral blood. The sequence was obtained from a woman in her forties or fifties with acute or convalescent COVID-19. The chain recombines TRBV7-9 with TRBJ2-2; D gene ambiguous. CDR3 nucleotide sequence: TGTGCCAGCAGCTTAAATCTATCCGGGGAGCTGTTTTTT. Translated: CASSLNLSGELFF.